This T cell receptor beta chain was sequenced during a study of T cell responses to AZD1222 COVID-19 vaccine. Study-wide findings and caveats: Just a handful of AZD1222 recipients tested seropositive at baseline.

In regard to this clone: Its target is not known.

The V gene's germline CDR1 is SGHAT and CDR2 FQNNGV. V lost 6 bases, J lost 5 bases, and 16 bases lay in between. The CDR3 runs to 14 residues. Generated by immunoSEQ multiplex PCR, the TCRdb table keeps only in-frame clones and is missing some. The sample consists of some 120,000 clones, 80% to 90% of them appearing once. This sequence joins TRBV11-2 and TRBJ2-5; tentatively, D is TRBD2 (6 bases). Sample: peripheral blood, taken on day 0 of AZD1222 vaccination. The TCR originated in an adult in good health. The CDR3 sequence is CASSGASDQETQYF. DNA of the CDR3: TGTGCCAGCAGTGGGGCTAGCGATCAGGAGACCCAGTACTTC.